The TCR beta chain under discussion was sequenced for a study of blood T cell repertoires in COVID-19 (TCRdb year 2020). With regard to the full study: Collaborator samples came from the United States, Italy and Spain and covered acute and convalescent phases of COVID-19. Where available, HLA class I and class II types were taken from metadata supplied by the sample provider and were not determined by assay-based typing. The material from the prospective study consisted of cDNA or gDNA derived from T cells, B-cell-depleted T cells, or PBMCs. The repertoires were released in a freely available public database meant as a resource for research on the immune response to SARS-CoV-2. The sample metadata nearly always contained a de-identified subject ID, COVID-19 status, age in years and sex. The samples were drawn from the first 160 participants of the ongoing ImmuneRACE study and from over a thousand subjects provided by 6 global collaborators. Deeply sampled blood TCRbeta repertoires from subjects exposed to, actively infected with, or recovered from COVID-19 were included in the dataset. What the study reported, not specific to this receptor: Clinical and demographic metadata were provided uncurated, with the amount varying by source and participant.

The immunoSEQ Assay, a bias-controlled multiplex PCR, was used to amplify TCRbeta CDR3 regions from genomic DNA. The authors' pipeline ran thus. The number of nucleated cells in each sample was estimated from the amplification of reference gene primers within the assay. To quantify the absolute abundance of each unique TCRbeta CDR3 rearrangement, sequence reads were collapsed and filtered. For each sample, productive Simpson clonality was calculated as the square root of Simpson's diversity index across productive rearrangements. The table comes from immuneACCESS by way of TCRdb, which keeps in-frame sequences with V and J called. Part of the clones is missing from these tables; in studies checked, under half for an unresolved V gene and the rest for unknown reasons. D and trimming were read from the DNA, whereas the V and J calls and clone size are those reported in that table. In all, the sample holds 300,000 to 400,000 clones, and around 87% of those were seen once. Of the sample, 3% falls within the top ten clones.

This clone was detected only once. What this receptor recognizes is not known. No much larger clone exists at a distance of one base, and base qualities are not known. Collaborating institutions collected whole blood in K2EDTA tubes following their own protocols. For TCRbeta analysis, collaborator samples were shipped as frozen whole blood, as isolated PBMCs, or as DNA extracted from either sample type. V is pruned by 6 bases and J by 2 bases, leaving 9 bases of the junction without a gene match. CDR1 and CDR2, per the germline V gene (reference sequence), are SEHNR and FQNEAQ. From the cysteine up to the phenylalanine, the CDR3 has a length of 15 residues. Here the CDR3 DNA is all that survives: 45 bases in frame from base 1.

The sequencing sample was made of peripheral blood. The TCR originated in a human donor in a cohort sampled during active COVID-19. This receptor chain uses TRBV7-9 and TRBJ2-5, with TRBD1 identical over 7 junction bases. The bases read TGTGCCAGCAGTCCTAGGACAGGAGAACAAGAGACCCAGTACTTC. Translated, this is CASSPRTGEQETQYF.